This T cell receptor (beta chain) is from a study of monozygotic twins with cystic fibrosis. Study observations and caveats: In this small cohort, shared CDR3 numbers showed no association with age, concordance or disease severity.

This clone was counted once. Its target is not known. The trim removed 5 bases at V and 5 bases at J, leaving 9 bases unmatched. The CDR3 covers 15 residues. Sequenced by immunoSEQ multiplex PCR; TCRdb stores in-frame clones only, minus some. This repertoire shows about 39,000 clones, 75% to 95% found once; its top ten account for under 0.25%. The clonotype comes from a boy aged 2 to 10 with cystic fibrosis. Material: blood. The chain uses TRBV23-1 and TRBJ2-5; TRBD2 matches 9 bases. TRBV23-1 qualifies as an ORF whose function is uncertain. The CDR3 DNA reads TGCGCCAGCAGTTGGGCGGGGGGGCCATGGGAGACCCAGTACTTC. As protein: CASSWAGGPWETQYF.